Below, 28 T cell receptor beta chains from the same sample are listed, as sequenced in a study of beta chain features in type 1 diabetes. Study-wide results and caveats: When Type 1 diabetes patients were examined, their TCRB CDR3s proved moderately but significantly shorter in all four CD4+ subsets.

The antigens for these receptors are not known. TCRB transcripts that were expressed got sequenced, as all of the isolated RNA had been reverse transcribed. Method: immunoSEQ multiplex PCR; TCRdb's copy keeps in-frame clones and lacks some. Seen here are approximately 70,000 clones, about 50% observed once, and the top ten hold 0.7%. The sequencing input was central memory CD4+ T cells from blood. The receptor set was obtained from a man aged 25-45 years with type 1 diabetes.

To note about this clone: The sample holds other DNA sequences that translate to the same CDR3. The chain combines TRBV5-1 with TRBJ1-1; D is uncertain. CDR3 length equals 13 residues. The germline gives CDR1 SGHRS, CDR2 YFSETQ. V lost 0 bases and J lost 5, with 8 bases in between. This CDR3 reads CASSLGRGTEAFF. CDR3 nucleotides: TGCGCCAGCAGCTTGGGGCGGGGAACTGAAGCTTTCTTT.

CDR3 loop: CATSRLAGGSTDTQYF. The CDR3 DNA reads as TGTGCCACCAGCAGACTAGCGGGGGGGAGCACAGATACGCAGTATTTT. V usage is TRBV15 and J usage is TRBJ2-3; 12 bases map to TRBD2. The CDR3 is made up of 16 amino acids. Germline values: CDR1 LNHNV, CDR2 YYDKDF (reference sequence). Trimming at V came to 2 bases and at J to 0 bases, leaving 0 bases not matched to a gene.

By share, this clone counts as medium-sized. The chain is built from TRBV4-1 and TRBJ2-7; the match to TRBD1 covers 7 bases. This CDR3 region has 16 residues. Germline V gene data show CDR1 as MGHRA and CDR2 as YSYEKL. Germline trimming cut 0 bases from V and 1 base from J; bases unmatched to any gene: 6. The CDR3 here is CASSQDGTANSYEQYF. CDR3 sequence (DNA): TGCGCCAGCAGCCAAGATGGGACAGCGAATTCCTACGAGCAGTACTTC.

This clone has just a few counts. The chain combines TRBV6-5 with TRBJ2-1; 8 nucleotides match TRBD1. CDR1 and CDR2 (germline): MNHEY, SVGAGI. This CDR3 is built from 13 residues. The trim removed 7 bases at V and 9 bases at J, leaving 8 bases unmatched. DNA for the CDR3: TGTGCCAGCACAGGACAGGGCCTCAGTGAGCAGTTCTTC. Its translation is CASTGQGLSEQFF.

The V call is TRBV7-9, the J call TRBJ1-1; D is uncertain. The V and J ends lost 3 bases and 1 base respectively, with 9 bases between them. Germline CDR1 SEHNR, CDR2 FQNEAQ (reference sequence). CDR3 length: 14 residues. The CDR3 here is CASSLRGTNTEAFF. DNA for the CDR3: TGTGCCAGCAGCTTGAGAGGTACGAACACTGAAGCTTTCTTT.

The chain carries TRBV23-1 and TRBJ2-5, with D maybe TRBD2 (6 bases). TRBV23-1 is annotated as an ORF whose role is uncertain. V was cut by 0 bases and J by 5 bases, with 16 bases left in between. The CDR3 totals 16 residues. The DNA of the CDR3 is TGCGCCAGCAGTCAATCGGTGGGGGGAGGAGGCGAGACCCAGTACTTC. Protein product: CASSQSVGGGGETQYF.

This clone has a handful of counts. Written as DNA, the CDR3 is TGTGCCAGCAGAGGACAGGGAAGCTTCGGTGGCTACACCTTC. Protein sequence: CASRGQGSFGGYTF. The V gene is TRBV9, the J gene TRBJ1-2; 8 bases fit TRBD1. V was pared by 5 bases and J by 7 bases, with 10 bases of the junction left unmatched. In germline, CDR1 is SGDLS, CDR2 YYNGEE. This CDR3 is 14 amino acids long.

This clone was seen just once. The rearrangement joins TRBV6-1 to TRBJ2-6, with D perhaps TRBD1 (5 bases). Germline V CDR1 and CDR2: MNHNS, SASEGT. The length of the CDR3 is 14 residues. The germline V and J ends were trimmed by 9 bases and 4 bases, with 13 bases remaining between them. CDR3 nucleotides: TGTGCCAGTAAAGGGGTTGCAGGGGCCAACGTCCTGACTTTC. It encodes CASKGVAGANVLTF.

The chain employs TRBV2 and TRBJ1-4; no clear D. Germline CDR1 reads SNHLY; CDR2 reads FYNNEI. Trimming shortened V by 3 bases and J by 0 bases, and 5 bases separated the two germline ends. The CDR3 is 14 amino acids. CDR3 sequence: CASSERATNEKLFF. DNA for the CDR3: TGTGCCAGCAGTGAGAGGGCAACTAATGAAAAACTGTTTTTT.

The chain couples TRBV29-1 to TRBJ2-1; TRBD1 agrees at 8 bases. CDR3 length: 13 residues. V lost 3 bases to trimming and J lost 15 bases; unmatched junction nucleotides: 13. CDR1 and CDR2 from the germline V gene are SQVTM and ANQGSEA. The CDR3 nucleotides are TGCAGCGTTGATGGGACAGGCGCCGGGATGACGTTCTTC. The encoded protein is CSVDGTGAGMTFF.

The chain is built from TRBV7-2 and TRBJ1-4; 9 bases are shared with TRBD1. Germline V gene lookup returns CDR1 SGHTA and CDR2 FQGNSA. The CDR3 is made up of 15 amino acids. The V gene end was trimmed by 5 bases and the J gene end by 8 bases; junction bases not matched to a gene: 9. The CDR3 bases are TGTGCCAGCAGCACAAACTCGGACAGGGGCGAAAAACTGTTTTTT. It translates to CASSTNSDRGEKLFF.

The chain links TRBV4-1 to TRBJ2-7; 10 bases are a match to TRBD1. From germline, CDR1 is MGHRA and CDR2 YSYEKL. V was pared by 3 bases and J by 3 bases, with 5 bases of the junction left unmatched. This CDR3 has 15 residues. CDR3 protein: CASSQGTGDIYEQYF. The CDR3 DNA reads TGCGCCAGCAGCCAGGGGACAGGGGACATCTACGAGCAGTACTTC.

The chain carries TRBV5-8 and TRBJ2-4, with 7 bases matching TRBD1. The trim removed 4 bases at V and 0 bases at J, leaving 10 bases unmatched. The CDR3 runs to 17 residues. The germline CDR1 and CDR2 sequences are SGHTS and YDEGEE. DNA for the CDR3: TGTGCCAGCAGCCCCGGGACAGACTACTTAGCCAAAAACATTCAGTACTTC. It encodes CASSPGTDYLAKNIQYF. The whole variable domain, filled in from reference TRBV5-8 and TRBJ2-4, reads EAGVTQSPTHLIKTRGQQATLRCSPISGHTSVYWYQQALGLGLQFLLWYDEGEERNRGNFPPRFSGRQFPNYSSELNVNALELEDSALYLCASSPGTDYLAKNIQYFGAGTRLSVL.

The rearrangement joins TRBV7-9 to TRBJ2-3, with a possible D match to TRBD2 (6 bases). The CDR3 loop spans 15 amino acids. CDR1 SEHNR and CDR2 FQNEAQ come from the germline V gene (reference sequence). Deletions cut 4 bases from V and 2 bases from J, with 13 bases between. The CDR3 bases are TGTGCCAGCAGCTCTCGACTAGAAGCCACAGATACGCAGTATTTT. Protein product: CASSSRLEATDTQYF.

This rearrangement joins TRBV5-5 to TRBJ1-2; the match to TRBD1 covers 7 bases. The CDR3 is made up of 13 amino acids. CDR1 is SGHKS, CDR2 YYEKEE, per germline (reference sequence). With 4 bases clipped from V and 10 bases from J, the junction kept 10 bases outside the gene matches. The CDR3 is CASSTDRVKDYTF. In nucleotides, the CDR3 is TGTGCCAGCAGCACCGACAGGGTTAAGGACTACACCTTC. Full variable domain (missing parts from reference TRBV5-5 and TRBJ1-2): DAGVTQSPTHLIKTRGQQVTLRCSPISGHKSVSWYQQVLGQGPQFIFQYYEKEERGRGNFPDRFSARQFPNYSSELNVNALLLGDSALYLCASSTDRVKDYTFGSGTRLTVV.

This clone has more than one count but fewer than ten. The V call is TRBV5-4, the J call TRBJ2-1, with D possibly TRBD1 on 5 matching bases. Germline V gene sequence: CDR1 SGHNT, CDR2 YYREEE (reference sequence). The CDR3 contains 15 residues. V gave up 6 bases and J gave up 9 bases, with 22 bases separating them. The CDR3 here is CASNRGKASIGEQFF. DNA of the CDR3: TGTGCCAGCAATAGGGGAAAGGCGTCAATAGGTGAGCAGTTCTTC.

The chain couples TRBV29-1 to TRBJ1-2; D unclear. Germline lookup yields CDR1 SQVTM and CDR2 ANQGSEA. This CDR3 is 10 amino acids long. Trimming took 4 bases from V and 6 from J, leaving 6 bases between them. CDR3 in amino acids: CSVGQDGYTF. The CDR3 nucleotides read TGCAGCGTTGGGCAGGATGGCTACACCTTC.

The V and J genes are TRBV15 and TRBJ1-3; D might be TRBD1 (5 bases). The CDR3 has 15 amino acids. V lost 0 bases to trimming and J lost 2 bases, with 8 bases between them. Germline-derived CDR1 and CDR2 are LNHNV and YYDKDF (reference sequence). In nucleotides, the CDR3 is TGTGCCACCAGCAGAGATGGGGCTCCTGGAAACACCATATATTTT. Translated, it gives CATSRDGAPGNTIYF.

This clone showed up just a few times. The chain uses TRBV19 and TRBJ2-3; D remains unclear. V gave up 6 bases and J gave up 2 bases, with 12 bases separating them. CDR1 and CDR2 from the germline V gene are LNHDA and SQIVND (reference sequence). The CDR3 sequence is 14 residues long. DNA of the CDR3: TGTGCCAGTAGGGCCCAAAGACACACAGATACGCAGTATTTT. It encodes CASRAQRHTDTQYF. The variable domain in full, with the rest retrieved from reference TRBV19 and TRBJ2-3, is DGGITQSPKYLFRKEGQNVTLSCEQNLNHDAMYWYRQDPGQGLRLIYYSQIVNDFQKGDIAEGYSVSREKKESFPLTVTSAQKNPTAFYLCASRAQRHTDTQYFGPGTRLTVL.

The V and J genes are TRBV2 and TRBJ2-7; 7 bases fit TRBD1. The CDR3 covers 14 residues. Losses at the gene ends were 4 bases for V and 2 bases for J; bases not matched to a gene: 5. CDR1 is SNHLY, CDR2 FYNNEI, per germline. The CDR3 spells CASSATGVPYEQYF. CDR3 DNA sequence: TGTGCCAGCAGTGCTACAGGGGTTCCCTACGAGCAGTACTTC.

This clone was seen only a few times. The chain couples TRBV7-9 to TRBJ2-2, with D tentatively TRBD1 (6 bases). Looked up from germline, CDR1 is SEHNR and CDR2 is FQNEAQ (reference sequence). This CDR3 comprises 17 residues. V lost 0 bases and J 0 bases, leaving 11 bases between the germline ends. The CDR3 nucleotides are TGTGCCAGCAGCTTAGCTGGACAGTCCGCGAACACCGGGGAGCTGTTTTTT. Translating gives CASSLAGQSANTGELFF.

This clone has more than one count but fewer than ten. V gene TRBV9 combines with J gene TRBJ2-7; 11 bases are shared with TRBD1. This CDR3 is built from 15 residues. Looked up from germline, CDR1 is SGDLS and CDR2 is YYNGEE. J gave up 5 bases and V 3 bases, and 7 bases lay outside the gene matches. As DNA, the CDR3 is TGTGCCAGCAGCGCACGGACAGGGGGCAGCGACGAGCAGTACTTC. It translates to CASSARTGGSDEQYF.

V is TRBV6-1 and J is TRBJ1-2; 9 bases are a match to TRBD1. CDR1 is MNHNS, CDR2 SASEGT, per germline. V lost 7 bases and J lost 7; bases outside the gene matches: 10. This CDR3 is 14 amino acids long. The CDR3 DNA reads TGTGCCAGCACTAGGACAGGGGTATTCCGTGGCTACACCTTC. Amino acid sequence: CASTRTGVFRGYTF.

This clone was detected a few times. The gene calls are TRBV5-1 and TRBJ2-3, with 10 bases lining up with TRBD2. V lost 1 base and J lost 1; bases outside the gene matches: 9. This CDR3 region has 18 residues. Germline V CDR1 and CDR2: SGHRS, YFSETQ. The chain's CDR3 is CASSLQTSGRYRTDTQYF. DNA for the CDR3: TGCGCCAGCAGCTTGCAGACTAGCGGGCGATACCGCACAGATACGCAGTATTTT.

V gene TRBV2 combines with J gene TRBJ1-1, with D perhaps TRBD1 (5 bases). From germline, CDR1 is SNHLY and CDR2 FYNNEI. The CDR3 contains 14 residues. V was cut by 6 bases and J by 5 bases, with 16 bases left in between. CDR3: CASSLAGGGTEAFF. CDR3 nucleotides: TGTGCCAGCAGCTTAGCGGGGGGAGGAACTGAAGCTTTCTTT.

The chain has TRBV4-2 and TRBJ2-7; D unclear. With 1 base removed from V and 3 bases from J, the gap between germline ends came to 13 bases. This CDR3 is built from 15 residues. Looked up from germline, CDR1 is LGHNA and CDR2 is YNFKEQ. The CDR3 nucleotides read TGTGCCAGCAGCCAAGGATCGAGCCCCGGCTACGAGCAGTACTTC. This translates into CASSQGSSPGYEQYF.

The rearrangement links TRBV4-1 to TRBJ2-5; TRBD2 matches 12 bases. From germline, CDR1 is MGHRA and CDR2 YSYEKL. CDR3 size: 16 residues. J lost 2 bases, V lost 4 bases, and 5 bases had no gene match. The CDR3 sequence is CASSRRTSGTQETQYF. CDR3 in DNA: TGCGCCAGCAGCCGCCGGACTAGCGGGACTCAAGAGACCCAGTACTTC.

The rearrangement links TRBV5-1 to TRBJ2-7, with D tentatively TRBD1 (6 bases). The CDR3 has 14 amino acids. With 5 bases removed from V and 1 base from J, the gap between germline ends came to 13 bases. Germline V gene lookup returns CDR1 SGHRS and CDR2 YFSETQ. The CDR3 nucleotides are TGCGCCAGCAGAAGCATAGGACAGTCCTACGAGCAGTACTTC. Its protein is CASRSIGQSYEQYF.